This is a list of T cell receptor beta chains from one sample in a study of blood T cell repertoires in COVID-19. Sequenced by immunoSEQ multiplex PCR; TCRdb stores in-frame clones only, minus some. This sample carries about 200,000 clones, approximately 90% of them seen once, and the ten largest clones take around a fifth. The sequencing sample was made of peripheral blood. The receptors originated from a man in his 60s with active or convalescent COVID-19. The CDR3 runs from the conserved cysteine through the conserved F or W. The order of the fields is D gene, J gene, V gene, CDR3 DNA, CDR3 protein. The D gene is left open where the match is weak.

. TRBJ1-5 TRBV3-1/TRBV3-2 TGTGCCAGCAGCCAAGGGGCAGGGCGTGAACAGCCCCAGCATTTT CASSQGAGREQPQHF
TRBD1 TRBJ1-1 TRBV7-2 TGTGCCAGCAGCTTATCCGGGACAGAGGCTTTCTTT CASSLSGTEAFF
TRBD1 TRBJ1-4 TRBV5-1 TGCGCCAGCAGCTCAACCGGGACAGGGGGGGAAAAACTGTTTTTT CASSSTGTGGEKLFF
. TRBJ2-7 TRBV6-5 TGTGCCAGCAGTTACCAACAAGAGCAGTACTTC CASSYQQEQYF
. TRBJ2-5 TRBV7-2 TGTGCCAGCAGCTTATGGGCAGGGTCTTATGAGACCCAGTACTTC CASSLWAGSYETQYF
. TRBJ1-3 TRBV9 TGTGCCAGCAGCGTAGATGAGGGGGCTGGAAACACCATATATTTT CASSVDEGAGNTIYF
. TRBJ1-5 TRBV10-2 TGCGCCAGCAGTGAGTCTTACAGGGATAGCAATCAGCCCCAGCATTTT CASSESYRDSNQPQHF
TRBD1 TRBJ1-5 TRBV19 TGTGCCAGTAGACAGGGGCATAGCAATCAGCCCCAGCATTTT CASRQGHSNQPQHF
TRBD1 TRBJ1-1 TRBV29-1 TGCAGCGTTGCGACAGGGCAAACTGAAGCTTTCTTT CSVATGQTEAFF
. TRBJ2-2 TRBV5-4 TGTGCCAGCAGAAACAAGGCGGGATACACCGGGGAGCTGTTTTTT CASRNKAGYTGELFF